These T cell receptor beta chains were read from a single sample in a study of T cell responses to AZD1222 COVID-19 vaccine. Generated by immunoSEQ multiplex PCR, the TCRdb table keeps only in-frame clones and is missing some. The sample lists over 130,000 clones; approximately 90% were seen once. The specimen was peripheral blood, collected 28 days after the second AZD1222 dose. The receptors were sampled from an adult who received the AZD1222 COVID-19 vaccine. Both conserved end residues are part of each CDR3. The order of the fields is V gene, J gene, CDR3 protein.

TRBV5-4,TRBJ1-4,CASSADRLNEKLFF
TRBV5-1,TRBJ1-4,CASSLGVLPATNEKLFF
TRBV25-1,TRBJ1-6,CASRWASGTYNSPLHF
TRBV27,TRBJ2-3,CASSFSLAGGFDTQYF
TRBV28,TRBJ2-1,CASSPYQREQFF
TRBV2,TRBJ1-1,CASRSPGATEAFF
TRBV12-3/TRBV12-4,TRBJ2-7,CASSFTAFEQYF
TRBV5-5,TRBJ2-7,CASSLGTGAYEQYF
TRBV5-1,TRBJ2-7,CASSTPGQGAREQYF
TRBV5-1,TRBJ1-6,CASMRGGGYNSPLHF
TRBV7-2,TRBJ2-7,CASSSSGASYEQYF
TRBV29-1,TRBJ1-1,CSVSLTGGNTEAFF
TRBV5-4,TRBJ2-7,CASSLARGGEATYEQYF
TRBV7-2,TRBJ2-7,CASSPGWIPHEQYF
TRBV2,TRBJ2-4,CASSAAGGLISSKNIQYF
TRBV9,TRBJ2-1,CASASFGTSGRYEQFF
TRBV3-1/TRBV3-2,TRBJ2-1,CASSQAGGAGNEQFF
TRBV24-1,TRBJ2-4,CATSDLKGRLRKLAKNIQYF
TRBV19,TRBJ1-1,CASSIGGANTEAFF
TRBV18,TRBJ1-5,CASSPTENQPQHF
TRBV6-1,TRBJ2-7,CASSESPLVAGSSYEQYF
TRBV12-5,TRBJ2-1,CASGGAGTGSFF
TRBV5-5,TRBJ2-1,CASRTPWADEQFF
TRBV5-1,TRBJ1-3,CASSLGGGRQHSGNTIYF
TRBV6-5,TRBJ1-3,CASSDPPTGGNTIYF
TRBV6-5,TRBJ2-7,CASRGLAGSLEQYF
TRBV19,TRBJ1-2,CATSGGRYYGYTF
TRBV9,TRBJ2-1,CASSIAGTGGNNEQFF
TRBV5-1,TRBJ2-2,CASSLAQPNTGELFF
TRBV6-5,TRBJ1-1,CASSLLGQAMGAFF
TRBV6-5,TRBJ1-2,CASRRSVGGYTF
TRBV7-9,TRBJ1-4,CASSLEGYATNEKLFF